The 32 T cell receptor beta chains presented below share a single source sample, sequenced in a study of blood T cell repertoires in COVID-19. The data were produced by immunoSEQ multiplex PCR, yet TCRdb's version contains in-frame clones alone and is incomplete. Of roughly 120,000 clones detected, 70% to 80% appear once; the ten largest clones hold 3.5% to 4.5%. The specimen sequenced was peripheral blood. The source is a woman older than 75 with acute or convalescent COVID-19.

This clone was counted a few times. The CDR3 nucleotides are TGTGCCAGCAGTGACACGCCTCAGGCGGAAGCTTTCTTT. This gives the protein CASSDTPQAEAFF. The chain is built from TRBV6-1 and TRBJ1-1; D is uncertain. Between the trimmed V and J ends, which lost 3 bases and 8 bases, there was a span of 13 bases. Germline CDR1 MNHNS, CDR2 SASEGT. The CDR3 consists of 13 residues.

In this sample, this clone turned up once. The chain links TRBV5-1 to TRBJ1-1; 8 bases match TRBD1. The CDR3 sequence is 17 residues long. CDR1 SGHRS and CDR2 YFSETQ come from the germline V gene. Losses at the gene ends were 0 bases for V and 3 bases for J; bases not matched to a gene: 10. The CDR3: CASSLASAGGLDTEAFF. CDR3 in DNA: TGCGCCAGCAGCTTGGCCTCGGCAGGGGGCTTGGACACTGAAGCTTTCTTT.

This CDR3 reads CASSSPGLLQETQYF. In DNA, the CDR3 is TGCGCCAGCAGCTCCCCGGGACTCCTACAAGAGACCCAGTACTTC. V is TRBV5-1 and J is TRBJ2-5; a weak D match, TRBD2 (6 bases). V lost 3 bases and J lost 2, with 14 bases in between. The CDR3 sequence is 15 residues long. The germline V gene encodes CDR1 SGHRS and CDR2 YFSETQ.

V usage is TRBV6-5 and J usage is TRBJ2-4; D is unclear. The V gene lost 7 bases and the J gene lost 6 bases, with 10 bases spanning the gap. From germline, CDR1 is MNHEY and CDR2 SVGAGI. The CDR3 spans 12 residues. CDR3 residues: CASNRPGNIQYF. For the CDR3, the DNA is TGTGCCAGCAACCGCCCGGGAAACATTCAGTACTTC.

V is TRBV30 and J is TRBJ1-6; 7 bases are shared with TRBD1. V lost 0 bases and J lost 3; bases outside the gene matches: 5. The CDR3 sequence is 16 residues long. CDR1 and CDR2 from the germline V gene are GTSNPN and SVGIG (reference sequence). The DNA of the CDR3 is TGTGCCTGGAGTGTAAGAAGGACAGGCTATAATTCACCCCTCCACTTT. This translates into CAWSVRRTGYNSPLHF.

This sequence joins TRBV7-2 and TRBJ2-2; 9 bases align to TRBD2. This CDR3 comprises 15 residues. Trimming took 7 bases from V and 5 from J; bases not matched to a gene: 8. CDR1 and CDR2 (germline): SGHTA, FQGNSA. The CDR3 region has the DNA TGTGCCAGCACCTCACGGCGGGAGGGTACCGGGGAGCTGTTTTTT. It yields the protein CASTSRREGTGELFF.

The V call is TRBV29-1, the J call TRBJ2-3, with TRBD1 matching 9 bases. Per the germline V gene, CDR1 is SQVTM and CDR2 is ANQGSEA. With 4 bases clipped from V and 3 bases from J, the junction kept 5 bases outside the gene matches. This CDR3 comprises 14 residues. In nucleotides, the CDR3 is TGCAGCGTTGTCTGGGGACAGGGTACAGATACGCAGTATTTT. Translation gives CSVVWGQGTDTQYF.

V gene TRBV11-2 combines with J gene TRBJ2-5, with 12 bases fitting TRBD1. V lost 3 bases and J lost 5; bases outside the gene matches: 4. The CDR3 has 15 residues. Germline V gene sequence: CDR1 SGHAT, CDR2 FQNNGV. CDR3 DNA sequence: TGTGCCAGCAGCTTTGGGACAGGGGGCCGGGAGACCCAGTACTTC. Translating gives CASSFGTGGRETQYF. The whole variable domain, remainder taken from reference TRBV11-2 and TRBJ2-5, is EAGVAQSPRYKIIEKRQSVAFWCNPISGHATLYWYQQILGQGPKLLIQFQNNGVVDDSQLPKDRFSAERLKGVDSTLKIQPAKLEDSAVYLCASSFGTGGRETQYFGPGTRLLVL.

The CDR3 bases are TGTGCCAGCAGCGAGACAACGAACACCGGGGAGCTGTTTTTT. Amino acid sequence: CASSETTNTGELFF. This chain connects TRBV9 to TRBJ2-2; no firm D call. The ends were cut back, 3 bases at V and 0 bases at J, with 6 bases in the middle. Germline values: CDR1 SGDLS, CDR2 YYNGEE. The CDR3 is 14 amino acids.

This clone was counted between two and nine times. The CDR3 DNA reads TGTGCCATCCCCGGGACTAGCGGCACAGATACGCAGTATTTT. This encodes CAIPGTSGTDTQYF. V usage is TRBV5-4 and J usage is TRBJ2-3; 10 nucleotides line up with TRBD2. The trim removed 9 bases at V and 1 base at J, leaving 5 bases unmatched. In germline, CDR1 is SGHNT, CDR2 YYREEE (reference sequence). CDR3 length equals 14 residues.

This rearrangement joins TRBV4-1 to TRBJ1-2; perhaps TRBD1 as D (5 bases). V lost 4 bases and J 3 bases, leaving 21 bases between the germline ends. CDR1 and CDR2 (germline): MGHRA, YSYEKL. The CDR3 is 17 residues long. The CDR3 bases are TGCGCCAGCAGCCTATTACCGCCCAGGGATCGCTACTATGGCTACACCTTC. It is translated as CASSLLPPRDRYYGYTF.

The rearrangement joins TRBV28 to TRBJ1-1; no definite D call. The CDR3 is 14 residues long. V was shortened by 2 bases and J by 6 bases, with 13 bases between the two germline ends. Germline CDR1 is MDHEN and CDR2 is SYDVKM. This chain's CDR3 is CASSLREFRAEAFF. The CDR3 nucleotides are TGTGCCAGCAGTTTAAGGGAGTTCCGGGCTGAAGCTTTCTTT.

Turning to this clone: A junction end diverges from the germline sequence, so it may reflect a read error. The V call is TRBV6-2 or TRBV6-3, the J call TRBJ2-7; weak D call: TRBD1 (7 bases). From germline, CDR1 is MNHEY and CDR2 SVGEGT. The CDR3 sequence is 12 residues long. The CDR3 coding sequence is TGTGCCAGCAGCTCCGGGACAGCCGGGAGAGTCTTC. Amino acids: CASSSGTAGRVF.

This clone was counted a single time. V gene TRBV19 combines with J gene TRBJ2-1; 8 bases line up with TRBD2. Germline CDR1 LNHDA, CDR2 SQIVND (reference sequence). The CDR3 is 15 residues long. With V trimmed by 5 bases and J by 3 bases, 6 bases remained unmatched. CDR3: CASSPTSGFYNEQFF. The DNA of the CDR3 is TGTGCCAGTAGTCCCACTAGCGGATTCTACAATGAGCAGTTCTTC. Combining the CDR3 with reference TRBV19 and TRBJ2-1 gives the whole variable domain DGGITQSPKYLFRKEGQNVTLSCEQNLNHDAMYWYRQDPGQGLRLIYYSQIVNDFQKGDIAEGYSVSREKKESFPLTVTSAQKNPTAFYLCASSPTSGFYNEQFFGPGTRLTVL.

This chain joins TRBV4-2 and TRBJ1-3; TRBD1 matches at 7 bases. Germline CDR1 and CDR2: LGHNA and YNFKEQ. The V segment lost 2 bases and the J segment 0 bases; nucleotides outside the gene matches: 10. CDR3 length: 18 residues. CDR3 loop: CASSQPGTAGTSGNTIYF. CDR3 DNA: TGTGCCAGCAGCCAACCCGGGACAGCCGGAACCTCTGGAAACACCATATATTTT.

This clone was picked up a small number of times. The chain has TRBV19 and TRBJ1-1; 8 positions agree with TRBD1. Germline assignment: CDR1 LNHDA and CDR2 SQIVND (reference sequence). The trim removed 6 bases at V and 11 bases at J, leaving 11 bases unmatched. The CDR3 has 13 amino acids. The CDR3: CASRTDRGVGAFF. CDR3 coding DNA: TGTGCCAGTAGGACCGACAGGGGTGTTGGTGCTTTCTTT.

The chain uses TRBV20-1 and TRBJ2-1; 8 nucleotides align to TRBD1. The length of the CDR3 is 12 residues. Germline CDR1 reads DFQATT; CDR2 reads SNEGSKA (reference sequence). Trimming at V came to 3 bases and at J to 6 bases, leaving 1 base not matched to a gene. CDR3 sequence reads: CSASDRGNEQFF. As DNA, the CDR3 is TGCAGTGCTAGTGACAGGGGCAATGAGCAGTTCTTC.

This chain links TRBV6-5 with TRBJ2-2; no firm D call. The CDR3 runs 14 residues. The ends were cut back, 7 bases at V and 2 bases at J, with 11 bases in the middle. Germline V CDR1 and CDR2: MNHEY, SVGAGI. The CDR3 DNA sequence: TGTGCCAGCAAATGGCAGACTAACACCGGGGAGCTGTTTTTT. Translated, it gives CASKWQTNTGELFF.

CDR3 DNA: TGTGCCATCAGTGATGAGCGGGGGGGGGCTGAAGAGACCCAGTACTTC. It translates to CAISDERGGAEETQYF. This sequence joins TRBV10-3 and TRBJ2-5; 10 nucleotides align to TRBD2. The CDR3 has 16 residues. With 3 bases clipped from V and 3 bases from J, the junction kept 7 bases outside the gene matches. Germline CDR1 reads ENHRY; CDR2 reads SYGVKD.

The V and J genes are TRBV6-5 and TRBJ1-1; D might be TRBD1 (6 bases). Looked up from germline, CDR1 is MNHEY and CDR2 is SVGAGI. The CDR3 is 16 residues long. Between the trimmed V and J ends, which lost 4 bases and 5 bases, there was a span of 20 bases. This CDR3 reads CASSSPPGTRRTEAFF. Here the CDR3 DNA reads TGTGCCAGCAGTTCTCCCCCCGGGACAAGGAGGACTGAAGCTTTCTTT.

The V and J genes are TRBV19 and TRBJ1-5, with a weak D call TRBD1 (5 bases). V gave up 3 bases and J gave up 3 bases, with 15 bases separating them. The CDR3 is made up of 16 amino acids. Looked up from germline, CDR1 is LNHDA and CDR2 is SQIVND (reference sequence). The CDR3 protein is CASSIGRGPNNQPQHF. CDR3 in DNA: TGTGCCAGTAGTATCGGGCGGGGCCCGAACAATCAGCCCCAGCATTTT.

Here the CDR3 DNA reads TGTGCCAGCAGCCAGCTACTAGCGGGAGGCAATGAGCAGTTCTTC. Encoded protein: CASSQLLAGGNEQFF. V and J are TRBV14 and TRBJ2-1, with 12 bases fitting TRBD2. With 3 bases clipped from V and 6 bases from J, the junction kept 3 bases outside the gene matches. CDR1 is SGHDN and CDR2 is FVKESK in the germline V gene. The CDR3 has 15 residues.

The chain couples TRBV13 to TRBJ1-1; no clear D. Germline CDR1 reads PRHDT; CDR2 reads FYEKMQ (reference sequence). The length of the CDR3 is 15 residues. V gave up 5 bases and J gave up 4 bases, with 17 bases separating them. CDR3 DNA: TGTGCCAGCAGCGCCCGACCCCGAGGCGGCACTGAAGCTTTCTTT. Amino acids: CASSARPRGGTEAFF.

The genes are TRBV28 and TRBJ2-1, with TRBD2 identical over 13 bases. The CDR3 covers 17 residues. The germline gives CDR1 MDHEN, CDR2 SYDVKM. J gave up 5 bases and V 8 bases, and 12 bases lay outside the gene matches. The CDR3 region has the DNA TGTGCCAGCTCATTTATTGGGACTAGCGGGATAAACAATGAGCAGTTCTTC. This gives the protein CASSFIGTSGINNEQFF.

The CDR3 reads CASSEWQGNQPQHF. The CDR3 DNA follows: TGTGCCAGCAGTGAGTGGCAGGGGAATCAGCCCCAGCATTTT. The chain is built from TRBV25-1 and TRBJ1-5; perhaps TRBD1 as D (6 bases). Trimming cost V 3 bases and J 4 bases, with 10 bases left between them. The CDR3 loop spans 14 amino acids. From germline, CDR1 is MGHDK and CDR2 SYGVNS.

This chain uses TRBV12-3 or TRBV12-4 with TRBJ2-1, with TRBD2 identical over 7 bases. The trim removed 8 bases at V and 8 bases at J, leaving 9 bases unmatched. There are 13 residues in the CDR3. The CDR3 nucleotides read TGTGCCAGCGAGAGCAGCGGGGCCGATGAGCAGTTCTTC. It specifies CASESSGADEQFF.

This chain connects TRBV6-6 to TRBJ1-5, with D possibly being TRBD1 (6 bases). Per germline, CDR1 MNHNY and CDR2 SVGAGI (reference sequence). Trimming cost V 2 bases and J 6 bases, with 14 bases left between them. This CDR3 has 15 amino acids. CDR3 amino acids: CASSYGGGGVQPQHF. CDR3 bases: TGTGCCAGCAGTTACGGGGGCGGTGGGGTTCAGCCCCAGCATTTT.

DNA for the CDR3: TGCGCCAGCAGCTATAGGGGGGGCACTGAAGCTTTCTTT. It yields the protein CASSYRGGTEAFF. This chain links TRBV5-1 with TRBJ1-1; D might be TRBD1 (6 bases). The V end lost 3 bases, the J end lost 4 bases, and 10 bases lay between the germline ends. Germline CDR1 reads SGHRS; CDR2 reads YFSETQ. The CDR3 length is 13 residues.

This clone was observed once. V usage is TRBV30 and J usage is TRBJ2-7, with 14 bases aligning to TRBD2. This CDR3 has 14 amino acids. V was pared by 8 bases and J by 4 bases, with 7 bases of the junction left unmatched. Germline values: CDR1 GTSNPN, CDR2 SVGIG (reference sequence). The DNA for the CDR3 is TGTGCCGGCCGACTAGCGGGGGGGGTATACGAGCAGTACTTC. It translates to CAGRLAGGVYEQYF.

The rearrangement joins TRBV6-2 or TRBV6-3 to TRBJ2-4, with 7 bases matching TRBD2. The J segment lost 0 bases and the V segment lost 3 bases, leaving 14 bases of the junction unmatched. The V gene's germline CDR1 is MNHEY and CDR2 SVGEGT. CDR3 length: 19 amino acids. DNA for the CDR3: TGTGCCAGCAGTTATTTACCGGCGGGAGTAAATGAAGCCAAAAACATTCAGTACTTC. Translated, it gives CASSYLPAGVNEAKNIQYF.

The genes are TRBV7-2 and TRBJ1-6, with a possible D match to TRBD1 (5 bases). This CDR3 comprises 15 residues. V was cut by 5 bases and J by 6 bases, with 14 bases left in between. CDR1 SGHTA and CDR2 FQGNSA come from the germline V gene. Written as DNA, the CDR3 is TGTGCCAGCAGCCCCCTGGGGGGGTCTAATTCACCCCTCCACTTT. This encodes CASSPLGGSNSPLHF.

The rearrangement uses TRBV18 and TRBJ1-3, with unresolved D. Germline values: CDR1 KGHSH, CDR2 LQKENI. The CDR3 has 17 amino acids. The V gene lost 2 bases and the J gene lost 0 bases, with 14 bases spanning the gap. The CDR3: CASSPNSADISGNTIYF. Written as DNA, the CDR3 is TGTGCCAGCTCACCAAACTCTGCTGACATCTCTGGAAACACCATATATTTT. Full variable domain (rest looked up from reference TRBV18 and TRBJ1-3): NAGVMQNPRHLVRRRGQEARLRCSPMKGHSHVYWYRQLPEEGLKFMVYLQKENIIDESGMPKERFSAEFPKEGPSILRIQQVVRGDSAAYFCASSPNSADISGNTIYFGEGSWLTVV.